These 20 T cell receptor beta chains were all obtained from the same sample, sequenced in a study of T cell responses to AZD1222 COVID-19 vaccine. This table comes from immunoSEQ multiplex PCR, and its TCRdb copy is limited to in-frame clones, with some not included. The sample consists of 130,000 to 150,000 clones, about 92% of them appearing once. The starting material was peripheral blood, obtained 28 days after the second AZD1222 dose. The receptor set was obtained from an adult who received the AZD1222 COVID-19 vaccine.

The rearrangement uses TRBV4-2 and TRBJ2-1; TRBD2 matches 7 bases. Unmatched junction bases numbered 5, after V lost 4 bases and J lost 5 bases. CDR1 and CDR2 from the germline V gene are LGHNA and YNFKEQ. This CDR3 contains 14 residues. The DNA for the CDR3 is TGTGCCAGCAGCCTAAGCGGGACCGACAATGAGCAGTTCTTC. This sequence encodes CASSLSGTDNEQFF.

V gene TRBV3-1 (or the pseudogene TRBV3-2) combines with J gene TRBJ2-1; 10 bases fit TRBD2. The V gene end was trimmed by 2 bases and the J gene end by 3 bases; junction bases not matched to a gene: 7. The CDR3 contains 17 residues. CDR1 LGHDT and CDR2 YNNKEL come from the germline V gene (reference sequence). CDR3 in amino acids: CASSQPRAGGRYNEQFF. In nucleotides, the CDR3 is TGTGCCAGCAGCCAACCGAGAGCGGGAGGGCGCTACAATGAGCAGTTCTTC.

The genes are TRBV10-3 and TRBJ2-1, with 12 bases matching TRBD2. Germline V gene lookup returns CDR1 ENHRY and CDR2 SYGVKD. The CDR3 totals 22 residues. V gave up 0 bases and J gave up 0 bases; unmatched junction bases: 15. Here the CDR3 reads CAISESLPRLAGAPGSYNEQFF. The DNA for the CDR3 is TGTGCCATCAGTGAGTCTCTTCCCAGACTAGCGGGAGCTCCTGGCTCCTACAATGAGCAGTTCTTC.

For the CDR3, the DNA is TGTGCCAGCAGCGTAGCTAGGTCCGCGGCCGGGGAGCTGTTTTTT. Translation: CASSVARSAAGELFF. The rearrangement links TRBV9 to TRBJ2-2; no clear D gene. The CDR3 covers 15 residues. Germline values: CDR1 SGDLS, CDR2 YYNGEE. The V end lost 0 bases, the J end lost 6 bases, and 12 bases lay between the germline ends.

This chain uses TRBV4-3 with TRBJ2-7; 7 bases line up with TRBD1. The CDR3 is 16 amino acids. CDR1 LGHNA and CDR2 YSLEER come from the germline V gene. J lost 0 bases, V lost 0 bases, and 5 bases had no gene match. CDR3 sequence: CASSQEWGQSSYEQYF. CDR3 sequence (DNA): TGCGCCAGCAGCCAAGAGTGGGGACAGAGCTCCTACGAGCAGTACTTC.

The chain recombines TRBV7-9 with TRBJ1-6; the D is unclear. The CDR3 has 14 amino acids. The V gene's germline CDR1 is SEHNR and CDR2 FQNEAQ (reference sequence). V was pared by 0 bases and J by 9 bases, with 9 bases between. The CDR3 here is CASSLAGAASPLHF. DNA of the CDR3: TGTGCCAGCAGCTTAGCGGGCGCAGCTTCACCCCTCCACTTT.

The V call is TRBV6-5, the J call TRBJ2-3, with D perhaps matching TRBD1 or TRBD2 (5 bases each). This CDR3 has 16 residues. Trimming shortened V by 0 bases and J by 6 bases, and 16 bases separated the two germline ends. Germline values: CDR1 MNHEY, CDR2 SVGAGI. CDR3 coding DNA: TGTGCCAGCAGTTACTCGTGGGACCCGCCGGTGGATACGCAGTATTTT. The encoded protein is CASSYSWDPPVDTQYF.

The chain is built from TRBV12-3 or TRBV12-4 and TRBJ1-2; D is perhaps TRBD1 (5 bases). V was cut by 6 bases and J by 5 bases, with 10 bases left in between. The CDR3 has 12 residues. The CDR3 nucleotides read TGTGCCAGCAGCCCCCGGGGGTATGGCTACACCTTC. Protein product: CASSPRGYGYTF.

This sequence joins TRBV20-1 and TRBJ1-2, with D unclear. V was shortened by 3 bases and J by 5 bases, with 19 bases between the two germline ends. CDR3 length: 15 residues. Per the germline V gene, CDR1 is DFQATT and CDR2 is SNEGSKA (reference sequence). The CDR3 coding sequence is TGCAGTGCTAGTACGCGGGCAGGTCGCGTATATGGCTACACCTTC. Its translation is CSASTRAGRVYGYTF.

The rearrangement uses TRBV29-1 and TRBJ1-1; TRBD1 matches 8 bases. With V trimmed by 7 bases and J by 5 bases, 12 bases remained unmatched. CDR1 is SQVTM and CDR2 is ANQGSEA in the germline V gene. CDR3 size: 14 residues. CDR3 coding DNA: TGCAGCGCTTTCGGACAGGGCGAGGGTACTGAAGCTTTCTTT. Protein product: CSAFGQGEGTEAFF.

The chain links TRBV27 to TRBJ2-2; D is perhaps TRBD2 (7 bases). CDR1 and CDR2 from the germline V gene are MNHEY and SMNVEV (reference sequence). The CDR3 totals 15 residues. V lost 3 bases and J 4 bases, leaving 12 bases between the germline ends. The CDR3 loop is CASSFLGGGTGELFF. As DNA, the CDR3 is TGTGCCAGCAGTTTTCTAGGGGGGGGCACCGGGGAGCTGTTTTTT.

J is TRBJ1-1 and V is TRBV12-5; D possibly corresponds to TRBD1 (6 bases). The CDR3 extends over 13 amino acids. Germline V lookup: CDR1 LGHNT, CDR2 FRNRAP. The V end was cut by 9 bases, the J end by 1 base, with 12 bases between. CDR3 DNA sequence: TGTGCTAGCGCCGAGACAGGGAACACTGAAGCTTTCTTT. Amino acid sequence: CASAETGNTEAFF.

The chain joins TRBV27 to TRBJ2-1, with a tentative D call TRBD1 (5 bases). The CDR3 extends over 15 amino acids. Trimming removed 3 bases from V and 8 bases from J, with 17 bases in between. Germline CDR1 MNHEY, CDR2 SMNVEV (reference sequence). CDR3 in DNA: TGTGCCAGCAGTTTCTACGGACAAAGTGGGGATGAGCAGTTCTTC. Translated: CASSFYGQSGDEQFF.

CDR3 residues: CASSQDTPSDVAGASTDTQYF. The CDR3 DNA reads TGTGCCAGCAGCCAAGATACCCCCTCGGACGTAGCGGGTGCTAGCACAGATACGCAGTATTTT. The chain employs TRBV3-1 (or the pseudogene TRBV3-2) and TRBJ2-3; 7 bases are a match to TRBD2. The length of the CDR3 is 21 residues. With 0 bases clipped from V and 0 bases from J, the junction kept 18 bases outside the gene matches. Germline V gene lookup returns CDR1 LGHDT and CDR2 YNNKEL (reference sequence).

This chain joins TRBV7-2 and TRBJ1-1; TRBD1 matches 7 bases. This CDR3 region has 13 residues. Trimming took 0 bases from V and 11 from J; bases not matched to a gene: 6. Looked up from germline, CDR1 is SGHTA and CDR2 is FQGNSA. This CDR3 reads CASSLAETGTAFF. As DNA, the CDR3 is TGTGCCAGCAGCTTAGCGGAGACAGGGACGGCTTTCTTT.

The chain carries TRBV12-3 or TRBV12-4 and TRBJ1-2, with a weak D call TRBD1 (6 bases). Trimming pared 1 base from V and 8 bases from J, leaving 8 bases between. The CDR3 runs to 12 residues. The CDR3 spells CASSLGGGGYTF. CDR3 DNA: TGTGCCAGCAGTTTAGGGGGGGGCGGCTACACCTTC.

Here the CDR3 reads CASSYPGRETQYF. CDR3 DNA sequence: TGTGCCAGCAGTTATCCCGGGCGGGAGACCCAGTACTTC. The chain recombines TRBV6-5 with TRBJ2-5; D is ambiguous. The germline V gene encodes CDR1 MNHEY and CDR2 SVGAGI. CDR3 size: 13 residues. Between the trimmed V and J ends, which lost 3 bases and 5 bases, there was a span of 10 bases.

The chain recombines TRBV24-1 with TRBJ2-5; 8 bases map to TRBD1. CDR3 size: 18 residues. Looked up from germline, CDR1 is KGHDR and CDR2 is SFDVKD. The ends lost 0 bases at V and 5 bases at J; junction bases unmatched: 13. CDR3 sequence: CATSDLSIAWDRTETQYF. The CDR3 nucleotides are TGTGCCACCAGTGATTTGAGTATTGCATGGGACAGGACGGAGACCCAGTACTTC.

The CDR3 bases are TGCGCCAGCAGCCGTTTCCCAGGGGCCTCCTACGAGCAGTACTTC. This encodes CASSRFPGASYEQYF. The rearrangement links TRBV4-1 to TRBJ2-7; possible D gene TRBD1, 6 bases. Trimming stripped 4 bases from V and 0 bases from J, with 13 bases between. Germline assignment: CDR1 MGHRA and CDR2 YSYEKL. This CDR3 comprises 15 residues.

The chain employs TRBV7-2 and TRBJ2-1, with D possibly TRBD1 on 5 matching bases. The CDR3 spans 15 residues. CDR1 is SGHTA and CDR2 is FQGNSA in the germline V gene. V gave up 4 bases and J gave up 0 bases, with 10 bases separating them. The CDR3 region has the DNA TGTGCCAGCAGCTCAGGGTTGGACTCCTACAATGAGCAGTTCTTC. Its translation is CASSSGLDSYNEQFF.